This is a list of T cell receptor beta chains from one sample in a study of CXCR3-negative and CXCR3-positive naive CD8 T cells. With the 5' RACE reads reprocessed, TCRdb shows one record per CDR3 protein and no DNA. Across 49,000 or so distinct CDR3 sequences, the top ten clones capture approximately 0.56% of the sample. Source material: naive CXCR3+ CD8+ T cells from blood. Receptors were obtained from a human donor in good health. Some clones in this sample may be carry-over from other donors' samples. CDR3s include the opening cysteine and the closing phenylalanine or tryptophan. The listing skips clone size in some rows; elsewhere it reads once, few, many or a size class.

>TRBV6-5|TRBJ1-4|.
CASSPALWGEKLFF
>TRBV6-2/TRBV6-3|TRBJ2-1|.
CASSPPSGGYNEQFF
>TRBV7-9|TRBJ2-5|.
CASSSVEYLRETQYF
>TRBV24-1|TRBJ2-6|.
CATSSISGANVLTF
>TRBV6-6|TRBJ2-7|.
CASTPIGTGGSYEQYF
>TRBV7-7|TRBJ2-1|.
CASSLLPGQGPYNEQFF
>TRBV12-3/TRBV12-4|TRBJ1-1|.
CATEQRGTEAFF
>TRBV7-3|TRBJ2-1|.
CASSTPGTGGEQFF
>TRBV18|TRBJ2-1|.
CASSPSPAGGSYNEQFF
>TRBV4-3|TRBJ2-1|.
CASSQGLAGFYNEQFF
>TRBV6-5|TRBJ2-1|.
CASSTPGLEDEQFF
>TRBV7-9|TRBJ2-1|.
CASTTVYNEQFF
>TRBV4-3|TRBJ1-5|.
CASSQDRGTDQPQHF
>TRBV5-1|TRBJ1-1|.
CASSLSGGEAFF
>TRBV15|TRBJ2-3|.
CATSGGLSTDTQYF
>TRBV29-1|TRBJ2-7|medium-sized
CSVELAGGSNYEQYF
>TRBV7-6|TRBJ1-1|.
CASRSGQGVLGNTEAFF
>TRBV4-3|TRBJ2-5|.
CASSQVQGEETQYF
>TRBV7-9|TRBJ1-1|.
CASSLVNREDEAFF
>TRBV20-1|TRBJ2-1|.
CSAREISFLIDEQFF
>TRBV18|TRBJ1-5|.
CASSPGSAGKQPQHF
>TRBV27|TRBJ2-7|.
CASSPGGVAYEQYF
>TRBV7-2|TRBJ2-7|.
CASSALYEQYF
>TRBV14|TRBJ1-1|.
CASSQERQVGAEAFF
>TRBV7-6|TRBJ1-3|.
CASSLGQGSGNTIYF
>TRBV12-3/TRBV12-4|TRBJ1-1|.
CASSLGGAEAFF
>TRBV29-1|TRBJ2-3|.
CSVEELAGANQFTQYF
>TRBV4-2|TRBJ1-4|.
CASSRFYRENEKLFF
>TRBV15|TRBJ2-1|.
CATSGGVSNEQFF
>TRBV12-3/TRBV12-4|TRBJ1-2|.
CASSFGGQQLYGYTF
>TRBV19|TRBJ2-4|.
CASSIEAHIQYF
>TRBV11-2|TRBJ1-3|.
CASRQTLTGNTIYF
>TRBV21-1|TRBJ2-1|.
CASSKVVFPVGRHNEQFF
>TRBV5-1|TRBJ2-7|.
CASSPGEGNEQYF
>TRBV18|TRBJ2-7|.
CASSSPGASYEQYF
>TRBV5-6|TRBJ2-7|.
CASSSKAFGDYEQYF
>TRBV20-1|TRBJ2-2|.
CSAKAGGDTGELSF
>TRBV29-1|TRBJ2-7|.
CSARGQGAYEQYF
>TRBV20-1|TRBJ2-7|.
CSARDPDRGEQYF
>TRBV4-3|TRBJ1-5|.
CASSRGTTGNQPQHF
>TRBV12-3/TRBV12-4|TRBJ2-3|.
CASSPSGGKSTDTQYF
>TRBV7-9|TRBJ2-5|.
CASSSHPGLQETQYF
>TRBV28|TRBJ2-1|.
CASSPGTSGFYEAYNEQFF
>TRBV28|TRBJ1-1|.
CASSLFLNTEAFF
>TRBV20-1|TRBJ1-1|.
CSARVGGKDTEAFF
>TRBV7-9|TRBJ2-3|.
CASSFSGTTAWYTQYF
>TRBV29-1|TRBJ2-2|.
CTGGIAGELFF
>TRBV29-1|TRBJ1-1|.
CSVGGGTAEAFF
>TRBV29-1|TRBJ1-5|.
CSVGTVAQGDQPQHF
>TRBV4-3|TRBJ2-7|.
CASSQGISRYEQYF
>TRBV7-2|TRBJ2-1|.
CASSPHRGRVNNEQFF
>TRBV6-2/TRBV6-3|TRBJ2-1|.
CASSRQGEHNEQFF
>TRBV7-2|TRBJ2-1|.
CASSFNRDNEQFF
>TRBV15|TRBJ2-6|.
CATSGGESGANVLTF
>TRBV27|TRBJ2-7|.
CASSSERDGSYEQYF
>TRBV27|TRBJ2-7|.
CASRRTVSSYEQYF
>TRBV7-9|TRBJ2-1|.
CASSSPDGNEQFF
>TRBV9|TRBJ2-7|.
CASSVGDYEQYF
>TRBV28|TRBJ2-1|.
CASSFPTDHLSYNEQFF
>TRBV15|TRBJ2-7|.
CATSRVRAYPYGQYF